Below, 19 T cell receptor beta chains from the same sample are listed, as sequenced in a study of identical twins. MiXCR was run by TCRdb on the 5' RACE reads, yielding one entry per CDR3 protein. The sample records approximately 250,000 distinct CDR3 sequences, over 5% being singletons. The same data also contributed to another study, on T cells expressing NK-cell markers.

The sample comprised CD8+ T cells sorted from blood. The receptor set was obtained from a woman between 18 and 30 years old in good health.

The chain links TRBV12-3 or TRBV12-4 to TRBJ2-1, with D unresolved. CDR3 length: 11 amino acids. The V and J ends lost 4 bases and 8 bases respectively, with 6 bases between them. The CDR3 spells CASSSEHEQFF. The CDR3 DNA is TGTGCCAGCAGTTCGGAACATGAGCAGTTCTTC.

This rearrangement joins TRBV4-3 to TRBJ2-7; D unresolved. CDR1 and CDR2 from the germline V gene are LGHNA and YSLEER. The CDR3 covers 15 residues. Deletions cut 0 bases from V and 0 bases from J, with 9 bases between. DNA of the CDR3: TGCGCCAGCAGCCAAGATCCCGGACCCTCCTACGAGCAGTACTTC. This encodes CASSQDPGPSYEQYF.

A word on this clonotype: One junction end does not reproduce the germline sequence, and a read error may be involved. CDR3 protein: CSARPSEGVGGPGVF. The CDR3 region has the DNA TGCAGTGCTAGACCGTCCGAAGGGGTCGGGGGCCCTGGGGTCTTC. The rearrangement uses TRBV20-1 and TRBJ2-1, with D perhaps given as TRBD1 or TRBD2 (6 bases each). CDR1 and CDR2 (germline): DFQATT, SNEGSKA (reference sequence). The CDR3 is 15 residues long.

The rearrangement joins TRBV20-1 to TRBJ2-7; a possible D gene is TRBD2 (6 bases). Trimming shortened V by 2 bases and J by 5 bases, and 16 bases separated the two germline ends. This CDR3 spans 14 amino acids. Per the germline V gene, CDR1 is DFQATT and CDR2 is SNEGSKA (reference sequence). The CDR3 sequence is CSARWVGGIDEQYF. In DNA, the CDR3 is TGCAGTGCTAGATGGGTTGGGGGGATAGACGAGCAGTACTTC.

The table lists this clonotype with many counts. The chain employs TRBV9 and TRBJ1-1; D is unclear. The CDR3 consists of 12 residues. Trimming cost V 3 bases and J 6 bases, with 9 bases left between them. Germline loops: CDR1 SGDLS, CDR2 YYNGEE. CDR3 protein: CASSGSGPEAFF. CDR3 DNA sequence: TGTGCCAGCAGCGGTTCGGGCCCTGAAGCTTTCTTT.

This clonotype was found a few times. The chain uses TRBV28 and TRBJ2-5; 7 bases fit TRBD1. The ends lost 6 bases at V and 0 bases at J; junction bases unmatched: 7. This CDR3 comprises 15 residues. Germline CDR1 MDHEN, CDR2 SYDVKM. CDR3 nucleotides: TGTGCCAGCAGCCCACAGGGGCTTAACCAAGAGACCCAGTACTTC. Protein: CASSPQGLNQETQYF.

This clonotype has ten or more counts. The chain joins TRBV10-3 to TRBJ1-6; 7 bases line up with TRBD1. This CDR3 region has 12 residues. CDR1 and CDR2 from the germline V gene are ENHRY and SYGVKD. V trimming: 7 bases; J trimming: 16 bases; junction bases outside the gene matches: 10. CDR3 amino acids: CAIKDDRDTLHF. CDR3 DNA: TGTGCCATCAAGGACGACAGGGACACTCTCCACTTT.

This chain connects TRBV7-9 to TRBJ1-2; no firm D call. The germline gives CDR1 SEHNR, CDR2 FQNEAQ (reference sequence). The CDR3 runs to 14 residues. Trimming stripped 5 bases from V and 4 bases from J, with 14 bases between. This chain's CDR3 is CASSDGKTLYGYTF. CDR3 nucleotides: TGTGCCAGCAGCGACGGAAAGACACTCTATGGCTACACCTTC.

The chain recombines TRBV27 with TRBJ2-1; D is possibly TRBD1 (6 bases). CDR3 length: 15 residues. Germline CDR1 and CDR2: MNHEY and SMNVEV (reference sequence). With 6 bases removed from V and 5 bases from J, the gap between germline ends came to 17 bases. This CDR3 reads CASSPTTTGNNEQFF. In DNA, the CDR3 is TGTGCCAGCAGCCCAACAACCACAGGGAACAATGAGCAGTTCTTC.

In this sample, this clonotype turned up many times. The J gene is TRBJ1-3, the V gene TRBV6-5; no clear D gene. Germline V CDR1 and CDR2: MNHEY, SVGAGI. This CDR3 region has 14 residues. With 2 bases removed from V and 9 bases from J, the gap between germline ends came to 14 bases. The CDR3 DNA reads TGTGCCAGCAGTTACCGTGCCCGAGGTGGCACCATATATTTT. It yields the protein CASSYRARGGTIYF.

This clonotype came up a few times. This CDR3 is CASRIAGDHTGELFF. The CDR3 DNA is TGTGCCAGCAGAATAGCGGGAGATCACACCGGGGAGCTGTTTTTT. V usage is TRBV7-9 and J usage is TRBJ2-2; TRBD2 agrees at 9 bases. This CDR3 region has 15 residues. In germline, CDR1 is SEHNR, CDR2 FQNEAQ (reference sequence). Losses at the gene ends were 6 bases for V and 3 bases for J; bases not matched to a gene: 5.

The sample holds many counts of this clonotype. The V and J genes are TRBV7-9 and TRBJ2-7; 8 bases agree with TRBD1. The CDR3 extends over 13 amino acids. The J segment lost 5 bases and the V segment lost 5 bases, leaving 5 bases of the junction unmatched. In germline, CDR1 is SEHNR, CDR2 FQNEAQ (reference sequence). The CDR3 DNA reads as TGTGCCAGCAGCCCTAGGACAGGGAACGAGCAGTACTTC. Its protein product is CASSPRTGNEQYF.

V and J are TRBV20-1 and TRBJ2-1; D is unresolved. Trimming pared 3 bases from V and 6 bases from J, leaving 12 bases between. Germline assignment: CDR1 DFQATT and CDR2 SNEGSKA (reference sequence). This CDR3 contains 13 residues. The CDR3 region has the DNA TGCAGTGCTAGGTTTCCGGCTCGCAATGAGCAGTTCTTC. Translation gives CSARFPARNEQFF.

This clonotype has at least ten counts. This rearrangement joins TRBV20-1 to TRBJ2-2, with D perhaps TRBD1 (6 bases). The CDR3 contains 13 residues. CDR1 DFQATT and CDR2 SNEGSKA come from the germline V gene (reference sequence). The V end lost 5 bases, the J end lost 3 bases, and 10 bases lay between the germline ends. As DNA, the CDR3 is TGCAGTGCTGTGGACAGCGACACCGGGGAGCTGTTTTTT. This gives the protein CSAVDSDTGELFF.

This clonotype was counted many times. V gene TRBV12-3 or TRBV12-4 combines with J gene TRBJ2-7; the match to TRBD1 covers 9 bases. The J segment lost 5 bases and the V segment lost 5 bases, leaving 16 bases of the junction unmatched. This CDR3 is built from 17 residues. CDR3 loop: CASSPDPPGQGFHEQYF. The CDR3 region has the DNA TGTGCCAGCAGTCCCGATCCGCCGGGACAGGGTTTCCACGAGCAGTACTTC.

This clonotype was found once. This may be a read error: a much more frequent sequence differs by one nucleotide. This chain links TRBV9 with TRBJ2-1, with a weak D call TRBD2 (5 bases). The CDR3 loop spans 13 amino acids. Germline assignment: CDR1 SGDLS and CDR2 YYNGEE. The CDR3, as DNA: TGTACCAGCAGCGTAGGACTTTACAATGAGCAGTTCTTC. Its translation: CTSSVGLYNEQFF.

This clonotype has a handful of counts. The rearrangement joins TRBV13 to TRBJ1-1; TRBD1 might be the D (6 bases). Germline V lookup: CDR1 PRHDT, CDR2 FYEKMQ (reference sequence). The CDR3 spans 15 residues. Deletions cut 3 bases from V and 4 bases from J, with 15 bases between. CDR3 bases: TGTGCCAGCAGCTTGAACAGGGAGATCGGCACTGAAGCTTTCTTT. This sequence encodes CASSLNREIGTEAFF.

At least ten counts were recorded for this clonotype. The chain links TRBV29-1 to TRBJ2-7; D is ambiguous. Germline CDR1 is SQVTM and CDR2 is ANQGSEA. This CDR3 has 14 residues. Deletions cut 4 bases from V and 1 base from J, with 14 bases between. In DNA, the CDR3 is TGCAGCGTTGGGTCCGGTGGACCTTCCTACGAGCAGTACTTC. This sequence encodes CSVGSGGPSYEQYF.

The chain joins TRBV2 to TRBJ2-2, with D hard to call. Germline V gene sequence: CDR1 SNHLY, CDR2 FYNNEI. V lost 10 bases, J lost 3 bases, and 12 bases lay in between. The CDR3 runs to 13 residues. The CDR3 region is CATLRQDTGELFF. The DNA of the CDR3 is TGTGCCACCCTCCGGCAGGACACCGGGGAGCTGTTTTTT.